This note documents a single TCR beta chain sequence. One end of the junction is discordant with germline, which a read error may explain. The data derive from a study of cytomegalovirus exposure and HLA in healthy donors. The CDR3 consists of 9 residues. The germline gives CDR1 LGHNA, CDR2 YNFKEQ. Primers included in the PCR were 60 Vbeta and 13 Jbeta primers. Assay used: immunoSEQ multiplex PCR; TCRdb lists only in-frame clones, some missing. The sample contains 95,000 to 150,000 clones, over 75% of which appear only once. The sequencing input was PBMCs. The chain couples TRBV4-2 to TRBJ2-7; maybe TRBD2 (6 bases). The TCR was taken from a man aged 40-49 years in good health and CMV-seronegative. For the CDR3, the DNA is TGTGCCAGCAGCCAAGGGGGGGACTTC. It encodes CASSQGGDF.